This T cell receptor (beta chain) appears in the sequencing data of a study of T cell responses to AZD1222 COVID-19 vaccine. Overall study: Whether given at about 4 or about 12 weeks, second doses were pooled.

Study-wide points: Vaccination with two AZD1222 doses was followed by a rise in Spike-specific TCR breadth and depth. White British donors predominated, females outnumbered males, and clonal diversity was possibly underestimated.

This CDR3 has 13 residues. Trimming stripped 5 bases from V and 2 bases from J, with 10 bases between. CDR1 and CDR2 from the germline V gene are LNHDA and SQIVND (reference sequence). Assay: immunoSEQ multiplex PCR; the TCRdb copy retains only in-frame clones and omits some. The table has roughly 140,000 clones, about 93% seen once. In regard to this clone: What it binds is not known.

This receptor was identified in an adult in good health. This sample comprised peripheral blood, obtained on day 0 of AZD1222 vaccination. The chain employs TRBV19 and TRBJ2-7; the D is unclear. The CDR3 bases are TGTGCCAGTAGTTTGGACCGAACCTACGAGCAGTACTTC. Translating gives CASSLDRTYEQYF.